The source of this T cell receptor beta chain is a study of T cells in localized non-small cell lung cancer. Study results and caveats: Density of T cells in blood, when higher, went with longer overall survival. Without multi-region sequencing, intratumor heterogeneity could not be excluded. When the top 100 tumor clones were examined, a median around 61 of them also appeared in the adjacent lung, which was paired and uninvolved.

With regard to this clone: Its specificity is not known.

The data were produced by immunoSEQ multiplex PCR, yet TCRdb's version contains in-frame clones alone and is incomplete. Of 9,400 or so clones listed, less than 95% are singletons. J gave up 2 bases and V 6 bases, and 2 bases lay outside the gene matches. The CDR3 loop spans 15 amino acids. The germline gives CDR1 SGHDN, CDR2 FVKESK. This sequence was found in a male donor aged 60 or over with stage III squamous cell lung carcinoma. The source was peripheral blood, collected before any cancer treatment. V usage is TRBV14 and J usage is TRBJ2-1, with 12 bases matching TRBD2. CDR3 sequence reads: CASRPSGGAYNEQFF. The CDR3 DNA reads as TGTGCCAGCAGACCTAGCGGGGGGGCCTACAATGAGCAGTTCTTC.